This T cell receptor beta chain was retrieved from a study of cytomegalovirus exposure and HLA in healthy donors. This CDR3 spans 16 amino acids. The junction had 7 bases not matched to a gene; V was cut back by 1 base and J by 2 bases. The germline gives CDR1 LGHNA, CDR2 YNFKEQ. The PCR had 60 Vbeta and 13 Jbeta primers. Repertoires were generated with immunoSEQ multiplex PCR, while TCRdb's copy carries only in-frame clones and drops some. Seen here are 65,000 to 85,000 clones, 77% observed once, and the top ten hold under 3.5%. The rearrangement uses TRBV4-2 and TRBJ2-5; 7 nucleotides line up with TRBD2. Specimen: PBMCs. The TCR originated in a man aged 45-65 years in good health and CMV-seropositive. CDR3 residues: CASSQVAGVGQETQYF. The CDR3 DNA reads TGTGCCAGCAGCCAAGTGGCGGGAGTGGGGCAAGAGACCCAGTACTTC.